Listed below are T cell receptor beta chains from one sample, sequenced in a study of vaccination effects on CD4 cells after COVID-19. Profiled with immunoSEQ multiplex PCR; TCRdb holds only in-frame clones, not every one. Counted here are 25,000 to 35,000 clones, around 86% occurring once; the ten biggest clones make up less than 6%. Their target antigens are unknown. Sequencing used CD4+ T cells from PBMCs cultured with SARS-CoV-2 spike peptides, obtained after COVID-19 vaccination. The receptor set was obtained from a human donor who received a COVID-19 vaccine. Some clones in this sample may be carry-over from other donors' samples. Both conserved end residues are part of each CDR3. A D gene is named only where the DNA matches it firmly. For some rows the clone size is stated as once, few or many, or as a class when expanded; others skip it.

clone_size d_call j_call v_call cdr3_aa cdr3_nt
medium-sized NA TRBJ1-1 TRBV12-3/TRBV12-4 CASSFSRTEAFF TGTGCCAGCAGTTTTTCCCGCACTGAAGCTTTCTTT
NA TRBD1 TRBJ2-1 TRBV7-2 CASSLQAGGHNEQFF TGTGCCAGCAGCTTACAGGCAGGGGGCCACAATGAGCAGTTCTTC
NA NA TRBJ1-5 TRBV3-1/TRBV3-2 CASSQGHSLSMAQHF TGTGCCAGCAGCCAAGGACATTCCTTAAGTATGGCCCAGCATTTT
NA TRBD1 TRBJ2-3 TRBV5-1 CASNRDSTTDTQYF TGCGCCAGCAATCGGGACAGCACCACAGATACGCAGTATTTT
few TRBD1 TRBJ2-3 TRBV7-9 CASSSRDRSTDTQYF TGTGCCAGCAGCTCACGGGACAGAAGCACAGATACGCAGTATTTT
NA TRBD2 TRBJ2-5 TRBV2 CASTALLAGGQETQYF TGTGCCAGCACGGCGTTACTAGCGGGGGGACAAGAGACCCAGTACTTC
NA NA TRBJ1-2 TRBV10-3 CAISESVGLDYGYTF TGTGCCATCAGTGAGTCTGTGGGGTTGGACTATGGCTACACCTTC
NA TRBD1 TRBJ1-2 TRBV5-1 CASSGDREYGYTF TGCGCCAGCAGCGGGGACAGGGAATATGGCTACACCTTC
NA NA TRBJ2-1 TRBV18 CASSPWDLNRYNEQFF TGTGCCAGCTCACCGTGGGACTTAAACCGTTACAATGAGCAGTTCTTC
NA NA TRBJ1-1 TRBV29-1 CSVDPGQNTEAFF TGCAGCGTTGACCCGGGACAGAACACTGAAGCTTTCTTT
NA NA TRBJ2-3 TRBV6-5 CASKRKRQGTDTQYF TGTGCCAGCAAAAGGAAGAGACAGGGCACAGATACGCAGTATTTT
once NA TRBJ2-1 TRBV9 CASSAGPSYNEQFF TGTGCCAGCAGCGCGGGCCCTTCCTACAATGAGCAGTTCTTC
NA NA TRBJ2-3 TRBV12-3/TRBV12-4 CASTLYRATQYF TGTGCCAGCACCCTGTACAGGGCTACGCAGTATTTT
few NA TRBJ1-3 TRBV3-1/TRBV3-2 CASSQVYSGNTIYF TGTGCCAGCAGCCAAGTCTACTCTGGAAACACCATATATTTT
few NA TRBJ1-2 TRBV28 CASSSAHPPYGYTF TGTGCCAGCAGTTCGGCGCACCCGCCATATGGCTACACCTTC
NA NA TRBJ2-2 TRBV28 CASSRTGSITGELFF TGTGCCAGCAGCCGGACGGGCAGCATTACCGGGGAGCTGTTTTTT
NA TRBD2 TRBJ2-5 TRBV2 CASSGLEVETQYF TGTGCCAGCAGCGGACTAGAAGTAGAGACCCAGTACTTC
NA NA TRBJ1-1 TRBV5-1 CASSEGTVFGAFF TGCGCCAGCAGCGAGGGGACTGTTTTTGGCGCTTTCTTT
NA TRBD2 TRBJ2-5 TRBV5-1 CASSPGVAGLETQYF TGCGCCAGCAGCCCCGGGGTAGCGGGGCTAGAGACCCAGTACTTC
NA TRBD1 TRBJ1-5 TRBV30 CAWSVTGDQPQHF TGTGCCTGGAGTGTTACAGGGGATCAGCCCCAGCATTTT
NA NA TRBJ1-4 TRBV14 CASSHPTGGATNEKLFF TGTGCCAGCAGCCATCCGACAGGAGGAGCAACTAATGAAAAACTGTTTTTT
NA NA TRBJ2-5 TRBV2 CASHSGQETQYF TGTGCCAGCCATAGCGGACAAGAGACCCAGTACTTC
NA NA TRBJ1-1 TRBV5-8 CASPGDRAFF TGTGCCAGCCCAGGTGACCGGGCTTTCTTT
few NA TRBJ1-2 TRBV28 CASSSNYGYTF TGTGCCAGCAGTTCTAACTATGGCTACACCTTC
NA NA TRBJ1-1 TRBV21-1 CASSKGGDRATEAFF TGTGCCAGCAGCAAAGGCGGGGACAGAGCCACTGAAGCTTTCTTT
NA TRBD1 TRBJ2-5 TRBV7-3 CASSSGDRGDKETQYF TGTGCCAGCAGCTCGGGGGACAGGGGGGATAAAGAGACCCAGTACTTC
NA TRBD2 TRBJ2-3 TRBV4-3 CASSQQSGGNADTQYF TGCGCCAGCAGCCAGCAAAGCGGGGGGAACGCAGATACGCAGTATTTT
NA NA TRBJ1-2 TRBV11-2 CASSPHGPWGYTF TGTGCCAGCAGCCCCCATGGCCCTTGGGGCTACACCTTC
NA NA TRBJ1-2 TRBV25-1 CASSKGYGYTF TGTGCCAGCAGTAAAGGTTATGGCTACACCTTC
NA TRBD2 TRBJ2-5 TRBV2 CASSRTSGVGETQYF TGTGCCAGCAGTCGGACTAGCGGGGTAGGGGAGACCCAGTACTTC
few TRBD1 TRBJ2-3 TRBV6-2/TRBV6-3 CASSYRTGLGDTQYF TGTGCCAGCAGTTACCGGACAGGCCTTGGAGATACGCAGTATTTT
NA NA TRBJ1-2 TRBV6-1 CASSELSLGGYGYTF TGTGCCAGCAGTGAGCTCTCGTTAGGGGGCTATGGCTACACCTTC
NA NA TRBJ1-2 TRBV6-5 CAEKDTGYGNYGYTF TGTGCCGAAAAAGATACAGGGTATGGGAACTATGGCTACACCTTC
NA TRBD2 TRBJ2-5 TRBV4-1 CASSQAGRLAGGIGETQYF TGCGCCAGCAGCCAGGCGGGTAGACTAGCGGGGGGGATCGGGGAGACCCAGTACTTC
NA NA TRBJ1-5 TRBV30 CAWRSGPGQPQHF TGTGCCTGGAGATCGGGGCCCGGTCAGCCCCAGCATTTT
once TRBD2 TRBJ2-3 TRBV4-3 CASSQATSGGNTQYF TGCGCCAGCAGCCAGGCTACTAGCGGCGGAAATACGCAGTATTTT
once NA TRBJ2-5 TRBV7-2 CASSLVWTQETQYF TGTGCCAGCAGCTTAGTGTGGACGCAGGAGACCCAGTACTTC
once NA TRBJ1-2 TRBV3-1/TRBV3-2 CASSQDGLRGYTF TGTGCCAGCAGCCAGGACGGGTTGAGGGGCTACACCTTC
NA NA TRBJ2-1 TRBV6-4 CASSDGPGSDEQFF TGTGCCAGCAGTGACGGGCCAGGGTCCGATGAGCAGTTCTTC
NA NA TRBJ2-5 TRBV7-8 CASSQGASGQTQYF TGTGCCAGCTCCCAGGGGGCTAGCGGACAGACCCAGTACTTC
NA NA TRBJ2-6 TRBV7-3 CASSKGASQSSGANVLTF TGTGCCAGCAGCAAAGGGGCTAGCCAGAGCTCTGGGGCCAACGTCCTGACTTTC
NA NA TRBJ1-2 TRBV6-5 CAIGLERGYTF TGTGCCATAGGCCTTGAACGTGGCTACACCTTC
once NA TRBJ2-2 TRBV4-3 CASSRVANTGELFF TGCGCCAGCTCACGGGTGGCGAACACCGGGGAGCTGTTTTTT
NA NA TRBJ1-3 TRBV9 CASSVKAGNTIYF TGTGCCAGCAGCGTAAAGGCTGGAAACACCATATATTTT
NA TRBD1 TRBJ1-5 TRBV6-2/TRBV6-3 CASSHRDRGLSNQPQHF TGTGCCAGCAGCCACCGGGACAGGGGGTTGAGCAATCAGCCCCAGCATTTT
NA NA TRBJ2-6 TRBV6-6 CASIDPFSGANVLTF TGTGCCAGCATTGATCCCTTCTCTGGGGCCAACGTCCTGACTTTC
NA NA TRBJ2-3 TRBV5-8 CASSSRGGRRTQYF TGTGCCAGCAGTTCCAGGGGGGGGCGGCGTACGCAGTATTTT
NA NA TRBJ2-1 TRBV12-3/TRBV12-4 CASSRGVEQFF TGTGCCAGCAGTAGGGGTGTTGAGCAGTTCTTC
NA NA TRBJ2-4 TRBV10-3 CASGRGPDLAKNIQYF TGTGCCAGTGGGCGCGGCCCAGACCTAGCCAAAAACATTCAGTACTTC
NA NA TRBJ2-1 TRBV18 CASSPPSGALYNEQFF TGTGCCAGCTCACCACCGTCCGGGGCGCTCTACAATGAGCAGTTCTTC